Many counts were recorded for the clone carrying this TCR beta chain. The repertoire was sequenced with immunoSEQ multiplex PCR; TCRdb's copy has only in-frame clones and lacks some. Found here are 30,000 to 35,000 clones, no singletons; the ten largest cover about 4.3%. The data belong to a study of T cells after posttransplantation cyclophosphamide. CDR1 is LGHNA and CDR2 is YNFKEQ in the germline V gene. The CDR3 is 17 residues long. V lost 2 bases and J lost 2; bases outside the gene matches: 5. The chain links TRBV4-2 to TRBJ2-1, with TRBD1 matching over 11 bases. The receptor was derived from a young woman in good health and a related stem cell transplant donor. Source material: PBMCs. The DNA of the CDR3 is TGTGCCAGCAGCCAAACCGGACAGGGGGCGGCCTACAATGAGCAGTTCTTC. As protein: CASSQTGQGAAYNEQFF.